This T cell receptor (beta chain) was recovered during a study of vaccination effects on CD4 cells after COVID-19. Study as a whole: The ViraFEST assay expanded antigen-specific CD4+ T cells with viral peptide pools before sequencing. The study's findings and limits: New vaccine-induced clones dominated post-vaccine spike-reactive clones in convalescents.

TCRdb's table, derived via immunoSEQ multiplex PCR, lists solely in-frame clones and lacks some. The sample contains approximately 50,000 clones, 60% to 85% of which appear only once. Subsequent to a culture period of under twelve days, CD4+ T cells were isolated. The person had a PCR-confirmed SARS-CoV-2 infection during March to December 2020. With respect to this clone: The antigen is undetermined.

The specimen comprised CD4+ T cells from PBMCs cultured without peptide, sampled before COVID-19 vaccination. The origin of this receptor is a human donor who had a prior SARS-CoV-2 infection.

CDR3 sequence: CASRGTATDTQYF. The CDR3 DNA reads TGTGCCAGTAGGGGGACCGCCACAGATACGCAGTATTTT. The chain recombines TRBV19 with TRBJ2-3; D assignment may be TRBD1 or TRBD2 (5 bases each). Trimming removed 6 bases at V and 2 bases at J, with 9 bases between. CDR1 is LNHDA, CDR2 SQIVND, per germline (reference sequence). This CDR3 is 13 amino acids long. The complete variable domain, with remaining parts taken from reference TRBV19 and TRBJ2-3, reads DGGITQSPKYLFRKEGQNVTLSCEQNLNHDAMYWYRQDPGQGLRLIYYSQIVNDFQKGDIAEGYSVSREKKESFPLTVTSAQKNPTAFYLCASRGTATDTQYFGPGTRLTVL.